What follows is one T cell receptor beta chain and its context. In the original workflow: Counts of nucleated cells, estimated from reference gene primer amplification, were obtained. Produced via immunoSEQ multiplex PCR; TCRdb's table is partial and in-frame only. Clone size and the V and J calls come from that table; the DNA yielded D and trimming. The sample lists some 340,000 clones; approximately 87% were seen once. The germline V gene encodes CDR1 SEHNR and CDR2 FQNEAQ (reference sequence). This CDR3 region has 16 residues. V was cut by 5 bases and J by 4 bases, with 15 bases left in between. Donors in Cohort 3 counted as recovered after two negative PCRs, clearance, or symptom resolution. The sample belongs to a study of blood T cell repertoires in COVID-19. The wider study: Italy, Spain and the United States were the sources of the convalescent and acute COVID-19 samples. Sources were T cells, B-cell-depleted T cells, or PBMCs; the material itself was cDNA or gDNA.

The chain links TRBV7-9 to TRBJ1-6; D is perhaps TRBD1 (5 bases). This TCR came from a woman in her twenties or thirties who had recovered from COVID-19. Input material: PBMCs or T cells enriched from blood (not recorded which). The CDR3 sequence: CASSRGQGRYNSPLHF. The CDR3 bases are TGTGCCAGCAGCCGAGGTCAGGGCCGATATAATTCACCCCTCCACTTT. Supplemented by reference TRBV7-9 and TRBJ1-6, the full variable domain reads DTGVSQNPRHKITKRGQNVTFRCDPISEHNRLYWYRQTLGQGPEFLTYFQNEAQLEKSRLLSDRFSAERPKGSFSTLEIQRTEQGDSAMYLCASSRGQGRYNSPLHFGNGTRLTVT.